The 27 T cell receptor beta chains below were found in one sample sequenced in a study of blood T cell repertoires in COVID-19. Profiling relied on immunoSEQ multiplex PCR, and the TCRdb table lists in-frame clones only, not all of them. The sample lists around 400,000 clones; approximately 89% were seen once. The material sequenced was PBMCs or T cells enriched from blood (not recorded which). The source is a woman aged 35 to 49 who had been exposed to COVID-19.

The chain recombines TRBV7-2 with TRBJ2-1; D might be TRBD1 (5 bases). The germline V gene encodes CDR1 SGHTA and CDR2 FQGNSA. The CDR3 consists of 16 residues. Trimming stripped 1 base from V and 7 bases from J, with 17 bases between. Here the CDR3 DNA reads TGTGCCAGCAGCTTAGGAGTAATCAGGGCGGCTAATGAGCAGTTCTTC. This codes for CASSLGVIRAANEQFF.

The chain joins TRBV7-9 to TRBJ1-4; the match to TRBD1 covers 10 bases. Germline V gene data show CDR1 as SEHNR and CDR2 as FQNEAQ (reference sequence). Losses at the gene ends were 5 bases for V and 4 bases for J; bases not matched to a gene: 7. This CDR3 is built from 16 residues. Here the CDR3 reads CASSPRGTGVNEKLFF. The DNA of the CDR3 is TGTGCCAGCAGCCCTCGGGGGACAGGGGTTAATGAAAAACTGTTTTTT.

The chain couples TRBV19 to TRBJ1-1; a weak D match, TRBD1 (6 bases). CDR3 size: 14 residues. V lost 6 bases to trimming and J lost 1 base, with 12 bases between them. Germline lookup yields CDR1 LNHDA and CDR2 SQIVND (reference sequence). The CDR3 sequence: CASSRPGENTEAFF. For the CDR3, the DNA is TGTGCCAGTAGCCGCCCAGGGGAGAACACTGAAGCTTTCTTT. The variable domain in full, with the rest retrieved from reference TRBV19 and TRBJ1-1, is DGGITQSPKYLFRKEGQNVTLSCEQNLNHDAMYWYRQDPGQGLRLIYYSQIVNDFQKGDIAEGYSVSREKKESFPLTVTSAQKNPTAFYLCASSRPGENTEAFFGQGTRLTVV.

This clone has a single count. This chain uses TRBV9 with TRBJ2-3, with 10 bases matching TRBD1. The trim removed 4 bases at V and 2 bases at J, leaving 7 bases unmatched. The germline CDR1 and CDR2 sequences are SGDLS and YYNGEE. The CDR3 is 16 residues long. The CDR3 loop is CASSPGGQGFTDTQYF. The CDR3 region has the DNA TGTGCCAGCAGCCCGGGGGGACAGGGGTTCACAGATACGCAGTATTTT.

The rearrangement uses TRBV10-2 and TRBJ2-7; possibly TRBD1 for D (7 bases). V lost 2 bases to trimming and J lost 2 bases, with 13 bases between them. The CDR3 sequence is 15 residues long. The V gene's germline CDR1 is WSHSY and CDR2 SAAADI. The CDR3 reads CASSETGRGAYEQYF. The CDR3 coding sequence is TGCGCCAGCAGTGAGACTGGCAGGGGGGCCTACGAGCAGTACTTC.

The CDR3 coding sequence is TGTGCCAGCATCCCCGGGGTAATTGAGACCCAGTACTTC. Translated: CASIPGVIETQYF. This chain links TRBV2 with TRBJ2-5; a possible D gene is TRBD2 (5 bases). The CDR3 contains 13 residues. V gave up 7 bases and J gave up 5 bases, with 14 bases separating them. The germline V gene encodes CDR1 SNHLY and CDR2 FYNNEI.

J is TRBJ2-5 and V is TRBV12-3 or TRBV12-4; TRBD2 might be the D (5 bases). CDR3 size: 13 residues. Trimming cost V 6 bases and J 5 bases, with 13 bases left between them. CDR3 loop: CASSPTSSETQYF. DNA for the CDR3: TGTGCCAGCAGCCCCACTAGTTCTGAGACCCAGTACTTC.

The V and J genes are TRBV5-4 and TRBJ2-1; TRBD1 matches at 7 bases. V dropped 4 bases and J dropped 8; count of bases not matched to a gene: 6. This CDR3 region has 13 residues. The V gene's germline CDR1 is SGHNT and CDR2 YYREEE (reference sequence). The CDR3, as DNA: TGTGCCAGCAGCACGAGACAGGGCCATGAGCAGTTCTTC. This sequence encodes CASSTRQGHEQFF.

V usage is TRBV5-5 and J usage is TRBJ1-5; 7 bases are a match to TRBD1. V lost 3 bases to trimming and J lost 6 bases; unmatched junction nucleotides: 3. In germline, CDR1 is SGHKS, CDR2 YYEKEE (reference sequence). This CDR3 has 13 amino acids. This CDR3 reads CASSSTGSQPQHF. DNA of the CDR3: TGTGCCAGCAGCTCGACAGGGTCTCAGCCCCAGCATTTT.

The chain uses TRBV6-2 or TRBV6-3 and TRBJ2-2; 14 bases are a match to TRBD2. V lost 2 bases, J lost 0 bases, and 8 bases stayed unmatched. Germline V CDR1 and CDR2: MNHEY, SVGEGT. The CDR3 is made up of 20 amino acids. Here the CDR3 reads CASSYPGTSGSISNTGELFF. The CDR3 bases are TGTGCCAGCAGTTACCCGGGGACTAGCGGGAGTATATCGAACACCGGGGAGCTGTTTTTT.

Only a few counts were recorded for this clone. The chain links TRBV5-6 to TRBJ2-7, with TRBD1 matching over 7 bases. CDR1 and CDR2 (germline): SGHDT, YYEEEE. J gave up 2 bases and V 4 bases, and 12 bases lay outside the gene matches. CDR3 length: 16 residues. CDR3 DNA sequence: TGTGCCAGCAGCCTTCGGACAGGCCTGGCTCCCTACGAGCAGTACTTC. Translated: CASSLRTGLAPYEQYF.

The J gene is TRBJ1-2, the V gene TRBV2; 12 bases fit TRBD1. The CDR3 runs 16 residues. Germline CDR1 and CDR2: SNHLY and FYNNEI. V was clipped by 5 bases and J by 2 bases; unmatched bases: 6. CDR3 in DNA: TGTGCCAGCAGTAGGGACAGGGGGCGCAGGAACTATGGCTACACCTTC. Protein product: CASSRDRGRRNYGYTF. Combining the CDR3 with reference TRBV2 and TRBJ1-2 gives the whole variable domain EPEVTQTPSHQVTQMGQEVILRCVPISNHLYFYWYRQILGQKVEFLVSFYNNEISEKSEIFDDQFSVERPDGSNFTLKIRSTKLEDSAMYFCASSRDRGRRNYGYTFGSGTRLTVV.

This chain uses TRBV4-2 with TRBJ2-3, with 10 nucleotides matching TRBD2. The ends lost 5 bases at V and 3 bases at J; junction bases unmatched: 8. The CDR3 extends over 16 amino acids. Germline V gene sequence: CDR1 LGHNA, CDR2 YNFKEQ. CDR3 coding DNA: TGTGCCAGCAGCAAACGTGGGGGACTAGCGACAGATACGCAGTATTTT. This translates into CASSKRGGLATDTQYF.

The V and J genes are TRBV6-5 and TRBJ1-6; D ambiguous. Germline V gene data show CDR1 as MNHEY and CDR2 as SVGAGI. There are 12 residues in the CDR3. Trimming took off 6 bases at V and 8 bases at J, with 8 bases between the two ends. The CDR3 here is CASSRSDSPLHF. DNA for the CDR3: TGTGCCAGCAGCCGATCGGATTCACCCCTCCACTTT.

The CDR3 bases are TGTGCCAGTAGTACGAGCGCTCGGAACTATGGCTACACCTTC. Its translation is CASSTSARNYGYTF. The chain carries TRBV19 and TRBJ1-2, with D unclear. From germline, CDR1 is LNHDA and CDR2 SQIVND (reference sequence). With 4 bases removed from V and 2 bases from J, the gap between germline ends came to 11 bases. This CDR3 comprises 14 residues.

CDR3 nucleotides: TGTGCCAGCAGCTTAGCCAGGGGGATTAAGAACACTGAAGCTTTCTTT. Residues: CASSLARGIKNTEAFF. The chain joins TRBV11-3 to TRBJ1-1; 7 nucleotides align to TRBD1. J was trimmed by 1 base and V by 1 base; bases with no gene match: 6. The CDR3 covers 16 residues. The V gene's germline CDR1 is SGHNT and CDR2 YENEEA.

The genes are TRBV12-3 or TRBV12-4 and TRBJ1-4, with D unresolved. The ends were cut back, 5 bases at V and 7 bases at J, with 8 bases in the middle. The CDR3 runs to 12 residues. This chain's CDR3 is CASSQAGEKLFF. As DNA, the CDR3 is TGTGCCAGCAGTCAAGCCGGTGAAAAACTGTTTTTT.

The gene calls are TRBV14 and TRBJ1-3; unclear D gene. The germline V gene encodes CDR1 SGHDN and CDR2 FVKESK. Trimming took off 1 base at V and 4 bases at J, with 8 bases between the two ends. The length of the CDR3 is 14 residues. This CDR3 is CASSQASGGNTIYF. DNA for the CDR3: TGTGCCAGCAGCCAAGCATCGGGAGGAAACACCATATATTTT.

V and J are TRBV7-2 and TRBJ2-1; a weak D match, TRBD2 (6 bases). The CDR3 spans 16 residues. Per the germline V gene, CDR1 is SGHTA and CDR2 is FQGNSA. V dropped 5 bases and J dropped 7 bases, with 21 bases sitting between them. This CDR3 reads CASSPRWTGGLNEQFF. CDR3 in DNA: TGTGCCAGCAGCCCCCGTTGGACTGGAGGACTAAATGAGCAGTTCTTC. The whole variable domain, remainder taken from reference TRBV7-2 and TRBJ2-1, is GAGVSQSPSNKVTEKGKDVELRCDPISGHTALYWYRQSLGQGLEFLIYFQGNSAPDKSGLPSDRFSAERTGGSVSTLTIQRTQQEDSAVYLCASSPRWTGGLNEQFFGPGTRLTVL.

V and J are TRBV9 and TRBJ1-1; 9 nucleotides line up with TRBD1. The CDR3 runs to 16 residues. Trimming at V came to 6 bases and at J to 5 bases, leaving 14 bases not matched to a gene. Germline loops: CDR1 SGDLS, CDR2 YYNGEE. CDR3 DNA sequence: TGTGCCAGCACCCTGGGGACAGGGAGCGCGGGGACTGAAGCTTTCTTT. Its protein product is CASTLGTGSAGTEAFF.

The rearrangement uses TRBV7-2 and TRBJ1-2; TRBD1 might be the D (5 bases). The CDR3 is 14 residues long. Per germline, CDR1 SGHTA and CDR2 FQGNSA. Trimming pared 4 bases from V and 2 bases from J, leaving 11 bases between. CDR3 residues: CASSSPGYNYGYTF. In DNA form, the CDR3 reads TGTGCCAGCAGCTCCCCAGGGTACAACTATGGCTACACCTTC.

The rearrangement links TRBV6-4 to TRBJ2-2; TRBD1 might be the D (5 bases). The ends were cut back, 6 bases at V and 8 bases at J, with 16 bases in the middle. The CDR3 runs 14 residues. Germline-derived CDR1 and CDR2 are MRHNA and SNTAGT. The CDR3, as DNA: TGTGCCAGCAGGGGGCCAATGACCGCTGGGGAGCTGTTTTTT. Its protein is CASRGPMTAGELFF.

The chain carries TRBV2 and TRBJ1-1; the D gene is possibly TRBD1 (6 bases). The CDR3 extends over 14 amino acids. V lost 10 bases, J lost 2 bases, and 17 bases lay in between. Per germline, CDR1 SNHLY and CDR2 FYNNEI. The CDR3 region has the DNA TGTGCCACCACCATAGGGGGTTTTAACACTGAAGCTTTCTTT. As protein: CATTIGGFNTEAFF. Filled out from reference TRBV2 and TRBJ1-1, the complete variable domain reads EPEVTQTPSHQVTQMGQEVILRCVPISNHLYFYWYRQILGQKVEFLVSFYNNEISEKSEIFDDQFSVERPDGSNFTLKIRSTKLEDSAMYFCATTIGGFNTEAFFGQGTRLTVV.

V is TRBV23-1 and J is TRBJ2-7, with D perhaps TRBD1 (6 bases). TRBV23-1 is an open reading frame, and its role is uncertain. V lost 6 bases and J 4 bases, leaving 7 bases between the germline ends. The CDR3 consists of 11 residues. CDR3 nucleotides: TGCGCCAGCAGACAGGGTTACGAGCAGTACTTC. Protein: CASRQGYEQYF.

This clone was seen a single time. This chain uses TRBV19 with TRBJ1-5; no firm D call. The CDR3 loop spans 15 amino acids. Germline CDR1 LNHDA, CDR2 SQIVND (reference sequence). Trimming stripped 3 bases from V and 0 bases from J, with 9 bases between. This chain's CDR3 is CASSMEAYSNQPQHF. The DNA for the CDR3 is TGTGCCAGTAGTATGGAGGCATATAGCAATCAGCCCCAGCATTTT.

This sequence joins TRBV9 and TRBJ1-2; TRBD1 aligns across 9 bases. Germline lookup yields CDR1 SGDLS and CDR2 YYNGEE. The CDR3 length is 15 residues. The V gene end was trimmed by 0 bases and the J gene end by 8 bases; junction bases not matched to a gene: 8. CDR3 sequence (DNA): TGTGCCAGCAGCGTAGGGTCGGGACAGGGAGGCGGCTACACCTTC. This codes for CASSVGSGQGGGYTF.

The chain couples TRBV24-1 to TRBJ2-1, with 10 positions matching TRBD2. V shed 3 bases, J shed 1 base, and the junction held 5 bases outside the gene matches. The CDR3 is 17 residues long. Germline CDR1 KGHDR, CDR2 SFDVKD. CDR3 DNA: TGTGCCACCAGTGATGCAAGCGGGAGGGATTCCTACAATGAGCAGTTCTTC. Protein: CATSDASGRDSYNEQFF.